The rows below give T cell receptor beta chains drawn from one sample of a study of T-cell memory formation after mild COVID-19. TCRdb re-derived calls from the 5' RACE reads in MiXCR, one entry per CDR3 protein. The sample includes hundreds of thousands of distinct CDR3 sequences, around 21% of them seen just once. Material for sequencing was PBMCs or a T cell subset sorted from them (not recorded which). These receptors all come from an adult woman who had mild COVID-19 (a few samples of this study predate the infection). Cell type and time point are not known. The CDR3 runs from the conserved cysteine through the conserved F or W. The order of the fields is CDR3 DNA, CDR3 protein, D gene, clone size, J gene, V gene. The D gene is left open where the match is weak. Clone size is shown for a subset of rows, as once, few, many or a class of expanded clone.

CDR3nt: TGTGCCAGCAGCTATGAGCGCGAGAGCCACTTTTTT
CDR3aa: CASSYERESHFF
d_gene: -
abundance: -
j_gene: TRBJ2-3
v_gene: TRBV7-9

CDR3nt: TGCAGTGCTAGAGATTTGAGACTAGCGCTCCCTCACGAGCAGTACTTC
CDR3aa: CSARDLRLALPHEQYF
d_gene: TRBD2
abundance: few
j_gene: TRBJ2-7
v_gene: TRBV20-1

CDR3nt: TGTGCCATCAGTGACACAGGGGGGAAGTACTTC
CDR3aa: CAISDTGGKYF
d_gene: TRBD1
abundance: -
j_gene: TRBJ2-7
v_gene: TRBV10-3

CDR3nt: TGTGCCTGCAGTGTAAGGGCATTGGGGACCCGGGGGCACGAGCAGTACTTC
CDR3aa: CACSVRALGTRGHEQYF
d_gene: -
abundance: -
j_gene: TRBJ2-7
v_gene: TRBV30

CDR3nt: TGTGCCAGCAGCCATCCGGGACAGAACTATGGCTACACCTTC
CDR3aa: CASSHPGQNYGYTF
d_gene: TRBD1
abundance: -
j_gene: TRBJ1-2
v_gene: TRBV7-9

CDR3nt: TGTGCCAGCAGTTTCTTCGGGCAGGGTATTTCAGATACGCAGTATTTT
CDR3aa: CASSFFGQGISDTQYF
d_gene: -
abundance: few
j_gene: TRBJ2-3
v_gene: TRBV27

CDR3nt: TGTGCCACCAGTGAGGCTGACAGAAAACTGTATTTT
CDR3aa: CATSEADRKLYF
d_gene: -
abundance: few
j_gene: TRBJ2-3
v_gene: TRBV24-1

CDR3nt: TGCAGCGTTGCAGGCAGGTTAAACACTGAAGCTTTCTTT
CDR3aa: CSVAGRLNTEAFF
d_gene: -
abundance: many
j_gene: TRBJ1-1
v_gene: TRBV29-1

CDR3nt: TGTGCCAGCAGCCCCAGCGGGCTTATTGAGACCCAGTACTTC
CDR3aa: CASSPSGLIETQYF
d_gene: -
abundance: -
j_gene: TRBJ2-5
v_gene: TRBV11-3

CDR3nt: TGTGCCTCCCAGGGTCTCGGCACTGAAGCTTTCTTT
CDR3aa: CASQGLGTEAFF
d_gene: -
abundance: -
j_gene: TRBJ1-1
v_gene: TRBV24-1

CDR3nt: TGCAGTGCTAGAGATCCGCTGGCTAGTACGCAGTATTTT
CDR3aa: CSARDPLASTQYF
d_gene: -
abundance: few
j_gene: TRBJ2-3
v_gene: TRBV20-1

CDR3nt: TGCGCCAGCAGCCAAGTGGCAGACTCCTACGAGCAGTACTTC
CDR3aa: CASSQVADSYEQYF
d_gene: -
abundance: few
j_gene: TRBJ2-7
v_gene: TRBV4-1

CDR3nt: TGCGCCAGCAGCTTGGGCGGGCCTCGTGGCTACACCTTC
CDR3aa: CASSLGGPRGYTF
d_gene: -
abundance: -
j_gene: TRBJ1-2
v_gene: TRBV5-1

CDR3nt: TGTGCCAGCAGCGGGTCGGGATCCTACGAGCAGTACTTC
CDR3aa: CASSGSGSYEQYF
d_gene: -
abundance: -
j_gene: TRBJ2-7
v_gene: TRBV11-3

CDR3nt: TGCGCCAGCCGGAGGAGGGGAACTGGCACAGATACGCAGTATTTT
CDR3aa: CASRRRGTGTDTQYF
d_gene: -
abundance: few
j_gene: TRBJ2-3
v_gene: TRBV5-1

CDR3nt: TGTGCCAGCAGTCCCGGCTCCTCCGGCCAGATATTC
CDR3aa: CASSPGSSGQIF
d_gene: -
abundance: -
j_gene: TRBJ1-2
v_gene: TRBV12-3/TRBV12-4

CDR3nt: TGTGCCAGCAGCCCCACGGGCCTCCCTAACTATGGCTACACCTTC
CDR3aa: CASSPTGLPNYGYTF
d_gene: -
abundance: -
j_gene: TRBJ1-2
v_gene: TRBV7-2

CDR3nt: TGCGCCAGCAGCCAAGGGTTGCGAGGCAAGGAGCAGTTCTTC
CDR3aa: CASSQGLRGKEQFF
d_gene: -
abundance: -
j_gene: TRBJ2-1
v_gene: TRBV4-1

CDR3nt: TGTGCCAGCAGAAACCGTTGGGAGACCCAGTACTTC
CDR3aa: CASRNRWETQYF
d_gene: -
abundance: few
j_gene: TRBJ2-5
v_gene: TRBV12-3/TRBV12-4

CDR3nt: TGTGCCAGCAGATCCTCCGGGACAGGGCCTGGCTACACCTTC
CDR3aa: CASRSSGTGPGYTF
d_gene: TRBD1
abundance: -
j_gene: TRBJ1-2
v_gene: TRBV6-5

CDR3nt: TGTGCCAGCAGCGCGGTCCGACTAGCGCTGAGAAACAATGAGCAGTTCTTC
CDR3aa: CASSAVRLALRNNEQFF
d_gene: TRBD2
abundance: few
j_gene: TRBJ2-1
v_gene: TRBV12-3/TRBV12-4

CDR3nt: TGTGCCAGCAGCTTCCAGGGGATGGGCAATCAGCCCCAGCATTTT
CDR3aa: CASSFQGMGNQPQHF
d_gene: -
abundance: few
j_gene: TRBJ1-5
v_gene: TRBV7-2

CDR3nt: TGTGCCAGCAGCTCCCCGGGACAGGCGATCTATTACGAGCAGTACTTC
CDR3aa: CASSSPGQAIYYEQYF
d_gene: TRBD1
abundance: few
j_gene: TRBJ2-7
v_gene: TRBV5-6

CDR3nt: TGTGCCAGTAGGGCCAGCGGACTCCCCCGGGAGACCCAGTACTTC
CDR3aa: CASRASGLPRETQYF
d_gene: -
abundance: -
j_gene: TRBJ2-5
v_gene: TRBV19

CDR3nt: TGCGCCAGCAGCCAATGGCAAGGATATGAGCAGTTCTTC
CDR3aa: CASSQWQGYEQFF
d_gene: -
abundance: -
j_gene: TRBJ2-1
v_gene: TRBV4-1

CDR3nt: TGTGCCACCTCGGCAGGGAACTATGGCTACACCTTC
CDR3aa: CATSAGNYGYTF
d_gene: -
abundance: few
j_gene: TRBJ1-2
v_gene: TRBV24-1

CDR3nt: TGTGCCAGCAGCCAAGGGGAAGCGACCAATGAGCAGTTCTTC
CDR3aa: CASSQGEATNEQFF
d_gene: -
abundance: -
j_gene: TRBJ2-1
v_gene: TRBV4-2

CDR3nt: TGTGCCAGCATTGGGACGGCCACAGATACGCAGTATTTT
CDR3aa: CASIGTATDTQYF
d_gene: -
abundance: -
j_gene: TRBJ2-3
v_gene: TRBV6-5

CDR3nt: TGCAGTGCTAGCCCCGCGGGTATGGTAGACGGGGAGCTGTTTTTT
CDR3aa: CSASPAGMVDGELFF
d_gene: -
abundance: -
j_gene: TRBJ2-2
v_gene: TRBV20-1

CDR3nt: TGTGCCAGCAGCTTAGAACAGTATTTGAACACTGAAGCTTTCTTT
CDR3aa: CASSLEQYLNTEAFF
d_gene: -
abundance: -
j_gene: TRBJ1-1
v_gene: TRBV7-8

CDR3nt: TGTGCCAGCAGCTTCGACGGCACTGAAGCTTTCTTT
CDR3aa: CASSFDGTEAFF
d_gene: -
abundance: few
j_gene: TRBJ1-1
v_gene: TRBV7-9

CDR3nt: TGTGCCAGTAGTCCGGACAGGGGAAACTATGGCTACACCTTC
CDR3aa: CASSPDRGNYGYTF
d_gene: TRBD1
abundance: many
j_gene: TRBJ1-2
v_gene: TRBV27

CDR3nt: TGTGCCAGCAGTTCAGGTCGGGCCCAGTTCTTC
CDR3aa: CASSSGRAQFF
d_gene: -
abundance: many
j_gene: TRBJ2-1
v_gene: TRBV12-3/TRBV12-4

CDR3nt: TGTGCCAGCAGCCTCTTAGCGGGGGAGAGCGGGGAGCTGTTTTTT
CDR3aa: CASSLLAGESGELFF
d_gene: TRBD2
abundance: -
j_gene: TRBJ2-2
v_gene: TRBV14

CDR3nt: TGTGCCACCAGTGACCGGGACCGCCCGAGCTCCTACAATGAGCAGTTCTTC
CDR3aa: CATSDRDRPSSYNEQFF
d_gene: -
abundance: -
j_gene: TRBJ2-1
v_gene: TRBV24-1

CDR3nt: TGCAGCGTTGAAGATGTGAAGAATGAAAAACTGTTTTTT
CDR3aa: CSVEDVKNEKLFF
d_gene: -
abundance: -
j_gene: TRBJ1-4
v_gene: TRBV29-1

CDR3nt: TGTGCCAGCACCCTCGGAGGCACATATGGCTACACCTTC
CDR3aa: CASTLGGTYGYTF
d_gene: -
abundance: -
j_gene: TRBJ1-2
v_gene: TRBV12-3/TRBV12-4

CDR3nt: TGTGCCAGCAGACAGGATATCGCGAACACCGGGGAGCTGTTTTTT
CDR3aa: CASRQDIANTGELFF
d_gene: -
abundance: -
j_gene: TRBJ2-2
v_gene: TRBV18

CDR3nt: TGTGCCAGCAGTCCCGATAAGTGGAAGACCCAGTACTTC
CDR3aa: CASSPDKWKTQYF
d_gene: -
abundance: -
j_gene: TRBJ2-5
v_gene: TRBV7-8

CDR3nt: TGCAGTGCTAGGGCTGACAGGGGAGGTGGGAATTCACCCCTCCACTTT
CDR3aa: CSARADRGGGNSPLHF
d_gene: TRBD1
abundance: -
j_gene: TRBJ1-6
v_gene: TRBV20-1

CDR3nt: TGTGCCATCAGTGAGGTGGCAGGGAGCTACGAGCAGTACTTC
CDR3aa: CAISEVAGSYEQYF
d_gene: -
abundance: -
j_gene: TRBJ2-7
v_gene: TRBV10-3

CDR3nt: TGCGCCAGCAGTATGTCGACAGTCTCTGGGGCCAACGTCCTGACTTTC
CDR3aa: CASSMSTVSGANVLTF
d_gene: -
abundance: -
j_gene: TRBJ2-6
v_gene: TRBV5-1

CDR3nt: TGCAGTGCTAAGGGGGACGGTACCTACGAGCAGTACTTC
CDR3aa: CSAKGDGTYEQYF
d_gene: -
abundance: -
j_gene: TRBJ2-7
v_gene: TRBV20-1

CDR3nt: TGTGCCAGTAGTATAGGTGGGGACTATGGACTAGCAGACCCCTACAATGAGCAGTTCTTC
CDR3aa: CASSIGGDYGLADPYNEQFF
d_gene: TRBD2
abundance: -
j_gene: TRBJ2-1
v_gene: TRBV19

CDR3nt: TGTGCCAGCAGTTTACAGGGGTGGACTGAAGCTTTCTTT
CDR3aa: CASSLQGWTEAFF
d_gene: -
abundance: -
j_gene: TRBJ1-1
v_gene: TRBV27

CDR3nt: TGCGCCAGCAGCCAGGGAACAGGGCTGACTGAAGCTTTCTTT
CDR3aa: CASSQGTGLTEAFF
d_gene: -
abundance: -
j_gene: TRBJ1-1
v_gene: TRBV4-1

CDR3nt: TGTGCCAGCAGCGTAAGCGGGGCCCAAGATACCCAGTACTTC
CDR3aa: CASSVSGAQDTQYF
d_gene: TRBD2
abundance: -
j_gene: TRBJ2-5
v_gene: TRBV9

CDR3nt: TGTGCCATCAGTGGGGGACAATGGAACACTGAAGCTTTCTTT
CDR3aa: CAISGGQWNTEAFF
d_gene: -
abundance: -
j_gene: TRBJ1-1
v_gene: TRBV10-3

CDR3nt: TGTGCCAGCAGCCCGCGGGGGAAACAAGAGACCCAGTACTTC
CDR3aa: CASSPRGKQETQYF
d_gene: TRBD2
abundance: few
j_gene: TRBJ2-5
v_gene: TRBV11-2

CDR3nt: TGTGCCAGCAGCACAACTCCCCGGGGAAACATTCAGTACTTC
CDR3aa: CASSTTPRGNIQYF
d_gene: -
abundance: few
j_gene: TRBJ2-4
v_gene: TRBV11-2

CDR3nt: TGCGCCAGCAGCCAAACGACAGGGAGGTACGAGCAGTACTTC
CDR3aa: CASSQTTGRYEQYF
d_gene: -
abundance: -
j_gene: TRBJ2-7
v_gene: TRBV4-1

CDR3nt: TGTGCCAGCAGTTACGACGATGGGGCGTACGAGCAGTACTTC
CDR3aa: CASSYDDGAYEQYF
d_gene: -
abundance: -
j_gene: TRBJ2-7
v_gene: TRBV6-5

CDR3nt: TGTGCCAGTATTTACAGGGGTGGCTACACCTTC
CDR3aa: CASIYRGGYTF
d_gene: TRBD1
abundance: -
j_gene: TRBJ1-2
v_gene: TRBV30

CDR3nt: TGCAGCGTCGCCCAAGGGGAGCGGGAGTACAATGAGCAGTTCTTC
CDR3aa: CSVAQGEREYNEQFF
d_gene: TRBD2
abundance: many
j_gene: TRBJ2-1
v_gene: TRBV29-1

CDR3nt: TGTGCCAGCAGCGGCGGGGCTGGGGGGACCCAGTACTTC
CDR3aa: CASSGGAGGTQYF
d_gene: -
abundance: few
j_gene: TRBJ2-5
v_gene: TRBV7-2

CDR3nt: TGTGCCAGCAGACCCCAGCCATCCCCTAATTCACCCCTCCACTTT
CDR3aa: CASRPQPSPNSPLHF
d_gene: -
abundance: few
j_gene: TRBJ1-6
v_gene: TRBV6-5

CDR3nt: TGCGCCAGCAGCCAAGGGGTCAAGACAGGTCCAGCTAACTATGGCTACACCTTC
CDR3aa: CASSQGVKTGPANYGYTF
d_gene: -
abundance: few
j_gene: TRBJ1-2
v_gene: TRBV4-3

CDR3nt: TGTGCCAGCAGATTGGGACAGGGGACCTACAATGAGCAGTTCTTC
CDR3aa: CASRLGQGTYNEQFF
d_gene: TRBD1
abundance: few
j_gene: TRBJ2-1
v_gene: TRBV12-3/TRBV12-4

CDR3nt: TGTGCCAGCAGCTCCCCTCCGAGGCTAGCGAGGGAGACCCAGTACTTC
CDR3aa: CASSSPPRLARETQYF
d_gene: -
abundance: few
j_gene: TRBJ2-5
v_gene: TRBV11-2

CDR3nt: TGTGCCAGCAGCTATACGACAGGGGACTATGGCTACACCTTC
CDR3aa: CASSYTTGDYGYTF
d_gene: TRBD1
abundance: -
j_gene: TRBJ1-2
v_gene: TRBV11-2